This entry is about one TCR beta chain. This sample is part of a study of blood T cell repertoires in COVID-19. Study-level information: T cells, B-cell-depleted T cells, or PBMCs provided the cDNA or gDNA that served as material.

TCRdb's copy holds only in-frame clones and misses some; the assay was immunoSEQ multiplex PCR. The data hold roughly 300,000 clones, with 80% to 90% observed a single time. The source of this sequence is a woman aged 40 to 50 who had recovered from COVID-19. Sequencing was performed on peripheral blood.

This chain's CDR3 is CASSPGAVPYGYTF. In nucleotides, the CDR3 is TGTGCCAGCTCACCAGGGGCAGTTCCTTATGGCTACACCTTC. This chain uses TRBV18 with TRBJ1-2; tentatively, D is TRBD1 (5 bases). V was clipped by 2 bases and J by 5 bases, with 12 bases between them. The CDR3 is 14 amino acids. CDR1 KGHSH and CDR2 LQKENI come from the germline V gene.